The 15 T cell receptor beta chains below were found in one sample sequenced in a study of control samples from healthy donors and cancer patients. Assay used: immunoSEQ multiplex PCR; TCRdb lists only in-frame clones, some missing. The data contain some 15,000 clones, about 89% of them singletons. The sequencing sample was made of PBMCs. The source is a woman in her 70s with colorectal cancer.

The chain is built from TRBV4-3 and TRBJ2-3; perhaps TRBD1 as D (5 bases). V lost 0 bases, J lost 0 bases, and 16 bases lay in between. Looked up from germline, CDR1 is LGHNA and CDR2 is YSLEER. This CDR3 spans 18 amino acids. CDR3 amino acids: CASSQDWARADSTDTQYF. For the CDR3, the DNA is TGCGCCAGCAGCCAAGATTGGGCCAGGGCGGACAGCACAGATACGCAGTATTTT.

The V gene is TRBV5-1, the J gene TRBJ2-1; a weak D match, TRBD1 (6 bases). Deletions cut 2 bases from V and 8 bases from J, with 17 bases between. The length of the CDR3 is 15 residues. Germline V gene sequence: CDR1 SGHRS, CDR2 YFSETQ. The CDR3 reads CASSFSGRGDDEQFF. DNA of the CDR3: TGCGCCAGCAGCTTTTCGGGCAGGGGAGACGATGAGCAGTTCTTC.

This clone was seen just once. The chain combines TRBV7-8 with TRBJ1-4; TRBD1 aligns across 7 bases. The CDR3 extends over 13 amino acids. V shed 4 bases and J 7 bases; nucleotides not matched to a gene: 3. Per germline, CDR1 SGHVS and CDR2 FQNEAQ. CDR3 nucleotides: TGTGCCAGCAGCTGGGGACAGAGTGAAAAACTGTTTTTT. Its protein is CASSWGQSEKLFF. Using reference TRBV7-8 and TRBJ1-4 for the parts outside the CDR3, the full variable domain is GAGVSQSPRYKVAKRGQDVALRCDPISGHVSLFWYQQALGQGPEFLTYFQNEAQLDKSGLPSDRFFAERPEGSVSTLKIQRTQQEDSAVYLCASSWGQSEKLFFGSGTQLSVL.

V and J are TRBV6-5 and TRBJ1-2; TRBD1 might be the D (6 bases). The V and J ends lost 7 bases and 3 bases respectively, with 15 bases between them. The CDR3 covers 14 residues. Germline V gene data show CDR1 as MNHEY and CDR2 as SVGAGI. CDR3 sequence: CASTSRQDHYGYTF. The CDR3 DNA follows: TGTGCCAGCACCTCCCGACAGGACCACTATGGCTACACCTTC.

A word on this clone: At one end the junction does not follow the germline gene, possibly because of a read error. The chain combines TRBV5-4 with TRBJ1-1, with D unclear. The CDR3 totals 12 residues. CDR1 and CDR2 (germline): SGHNT, YYREEE (reference sequence). As DNA, the CDR3 is TGTGCCAGCAGCACCCCGGACGGTGAATCTTTCTTT. Its translation is CASSTPDGESFF.

This chain joins TRBV21-1 and TRBJ1-4; the DNA was not compared with TRBD1, the D call given in the table. TRBV21-1 counts as a pseudogene. The CDR3 runs 14 residues. CDR3 sequence reads: CASTPFRDNEKLFF. In DNA form, the CDR3 reads TGTGCCAGCACACCTTTCCGGGACAACGAAAAACTGTTTTTT.

This clone appeared a single time. The genes are TRBV6-1 and TRBJ2-7; 7 positions agree with TRBD1. The length of the CDR3 is 15 residues. V shed 2 bases, J shed 2 bases, and the junction held 6 bases outside the gene matches. CDR1 and CDR2 (germline): MNHNS, SASEGT. CDR3 sequence (DNA): TGTGCCAGCAGTGAAAATTGGCAGGGGGCCTACGAGCAGTACTTC. It is translated as CASSENWQGAYEQYF.

V usage is TRBV5-1 and J usage is TRBJ1-2, with D uncertain. Germline CDR1 and CDR2: SGHRS and YFSETQ. V lost 5 bases, J lost 3 bases, and 8 bases lay in between. The CDR3 has 12 residues. The CDR3 here is CASRAGDYGYTF. The CDR3 coding sequence is TGCGCCAGCAGGGCCGGAGACTATGGCTACACCTTC.

The gene calls are TRBV4-1 and TRBJ1-1; D gene ambiguous. Germline-derived CDR1 and CDR2 are MGHRA and YSYEKL. The CDR3 extends over 17 amino acids. V was trimmed by 2 bases and J by 0 bases, leaving 16 bases between them. The CDR3 loop is CASSQRTIGGLNTEAFF. Written as DNA, the CDR3 is TGCGCCAGCAGCCAACGAACCATTGGCGGACTGAACACTGAAGCTTTCTTT.

DNA for the CDR3: TGCGCCAGCAGCCCGGACGGAAAGGGAGGCTACACCTTC. This sequence encodes CASSPDGKGGYTF. This chain links TRBV5-1 with TRBJ1-2; D is unclear. CDR1 and CDR2 from the germline V gene are SGHRS and YFSETQ. The CDR3 is made up of 13 amino acids. The V end lost 4 bases, the J end lost 8 bases, and 15 bases lay between the germline ends.

V and J are TRBV9 and TRBJ2-1, with 13 bases fitting TRBD2. The junction had 10 bases not matched to a gene; V was cut back by 6 bases and J by 10 bases. CDR1 is SGDLS, CDR2 YYNGEE, per germline. This CDR3 region has 15 residues. DNA of the CDR3: TGTGCCAGCACCCCAGGACTAGCGGGAGATGGGGAGCAGTTCTTC. Its translation: CASTPGLAGDGEQFF. The full variable domain, with the rest looked up from reference TRBV9 and TRBJ2-1, is DSGVTQTPKHLITATGQRVTLRCSPRSGDLSVYWYQQSLDQGLQFLIQYYNGEERAKGNILERFSAQQFPDLHSELNLSSLELGDSALYFCASTPGLAGDGEQFFGPGTRLTVL.

The J gene is TRBJ2-2, the V gene TRBV5-1, with D tentatively TRBD2 (5 bases). V was clipped by 0 bases and J by 5 bases, with 14 bases between them. The CDR3 sequence is 16 residues long. Germline V gene data show CDR1 as SGHRS and CDR2 as YFSETQ. Here the CDR3 DNA reads TGCGCCAGCAGCTTGGCGGGGAGTAGACTTACCGGGGAGCTGTTTTTT. Translation: CASSLAGSRLTGELFF.

This rearrangement joins TRBV6-2 or TRBV6-3 to TRBJ1-3; maybe TRBD1 (5 bases). V was shortened by 6 bases and J by 3 bases, with 12 bases between the two germline ends. The CDR3 loop spans 14 amino acids. Germline V lookup: CDR1 MNHEY, CDR2 SVGEGT. The CDR3 coding sequence is TGTGCCAGCAGCTCCGGGGCCCTTGGAAACACCATATATTTT. Residues: CASSSGALGNTIYF.

V and J are TRBV7-2 and TRBJ2-3, with a weak D call TRBD1 (5 bases). Germline V CDR1 and CDR2: SGHTA, FQGNSA. CDR3 length: 14 amino acids. The germline V and J ends were trimmed by 7 bases and 6 bases, with 17 bases remaining between them. CDR3 DNA: TGTGCCAGCAACAACAGGCTGGGAATGGATACGCAGTATTTT. Its translation is CASNNRLGMDTQYF. Full variable domain (missing parts from reference TRBV7-2 and TRBJ2-3): GAGVSQSPSNKVTEKGKDVELRCDPISGHTALYWYRQSLGQGLEFLIYFQGNSAPDKSGLPSDRFSAERTGGSVSTLTIQRTQQEDSAVYLCASNNRLGMDTQYFGPGTRLTVL.

A remark on this clone: The sample carries other DNA sequences with the same CDR3. The chain recombines TRBV2 with TRBJ2-7; D ambiguous. V lost 5 bases to trimming and J lost 9 bases, with 11 bases between them. The germline V gene encodes CDR1 SNHLY and CDR2 FYNNEI. The CDR3 length is 11 residues. CDR3 sequence: CASSLERRQYF. CDR3 DNA: TGTGCCAGCAGTCTGGAGAGGCGGCAGTACTTC.